One and the same sample provided the 16 T cell receptor beta chains below, sequenced in a study of OX40 agonist ivuxolimab in advanced cancers. The protocol was immunoSEQ multiplex PCR, while the TCRdb copy is restricted to in-frame clones and leaves out a portion. Among about 40,000 clones listed, roughly 85% were seen once. Source: CD4+ or CD8+ T cells sorted from blood, taken in a trial of the OX40 agonist ivuxolimab. These receptors came from an adult with an advanced solid tumor such as melanoma, head and neck, liver or kidney cancer.

V gene TRBV7-6 combines with J gene TRBJ2-7, with D perhaps matching TRBD2 (6 bases). CDR1 is SGHVS and CDR2 is FNYEAQ in the germline V gene. Trimming took off 8 bases at V and 5 bases at J, with 16 bases between the two ends. The CDR3 sequence is 13 residues long. This CDR3 is CASGPGVVNEQYF. The DNA for the CDR3 is TGTGCCAGCGGCCCGGGAGTCGTGAACGAGCAGTACTTC. The full variable domain, with the rest looked up from reference TRBV7-6 and TRBJ2-7, is GAGVSQSPRYKVTKRGQDVALRCDPISGHVSLYWYRQALGQGPEFLTYFNYEAQQDKSGLPNDRFSAERPEGSISTLTIQRTEQRDSAMYRCASGPGVVNEQYFGPGTRLTVT.

The J gene is TRBJ2-5, the V gene TRBV13; no clear D. The germline gives CDR1 PRHDT, CDR2 FYEKMQ (reference sequence). V gave up 3 bases and J gave up 2 bases, with 16 bases separating them. The CDR3 length is 16 residues. CDR3 in DNA: TGTGCCAGCAGCTTGAGCCCCCCTAGTCCGCAAGAGACCCAGTACTTC. Protein: CASSLSPPSPQETQYF.

The gene calls are TRBV11-3 and TRBJ2-1, with 12 bases fitting TRBD2. Germline V lookup: CDR1 SGHNT, CDR2 YENEEA. CDR3 length: 17 amino acids. With V trimmed by 6 bases and J by 4 bases, 10 bases remained unmatched. CDR3 DNA: TGTGCCAGCAGTCTCATACTAGCGGGAGGCCATTACAATGAGCAGTTCTTC. It codes for CASSLILAGGHYNEQFF.

The chain employs TRBV12-5 and TRBJ1-1, with TRBD1 matching over 9 bases. Trimming at V came to 6 bases and at J to 8 bases, leaving 4 bases not matched to a gene. This CDR3 is built from 12 residues. Germline loops: CDR1 LGHNT, CDR2 FRNRAP. This CDR3 reads CASGQQGAEAFF. The CDR3 nucleotides are TGTGCTAGTGGCCAACAGGGGGCGGAAGCTTTCTTT.

The chain joins TRBV19 to TRBJ2-7; a weak D match, TRBD1 (6 bases). CDR1 is LNHDA and CDR2 is SQIVND in the germline V gene (reference sequence). The length of the CDR3 is 13 residues. The V and J ends lost 9 bases and 3 bases respectively, with 15 bases between them. CDR3 loop: CASRGQDHYEQYF. The CDR3 DNA is TGTGCCAGCAGGGGACAAGATCACTACGAGCAGTACTTC.

CDR3 DNA sequence: TGTGCCAGCAGCTTAGACGCCAGCGCAGCCCACTATGGCTACACCTTC. The encoded protein is CASSLDASAAHYGYTF. V is TRBV11-2 and J is TRBJ1-2, with unresolved D. CDR1 and CDR2 from the germline V gene are SGHAT and FQNNGV. Trimming removed 0 bases at V and 3 bases at J, with 14 bases between. The CDR3 is 16 amino acids.

The rearrangement links TRBV20-1 to TRBJ1-1; D is undetermined. Germline values: CDR1 DFQATT, CDR2 SNEGSKA (reference sequence). The V gene lost 0 bases and the J gene lost 9 bases, with 8 bases spanning the gap. This CDR3 comprises 11 residues. The CDR3: CSARDHYKAFF. In DNA, the CDR3 is TGCAGTGCTAGAGATCATTATAAAGCTTTCTTT.

The chain is built from TRBV4-1 and TRBJ1-5; no definite D call. The V gene lost 1 base and the J gene lost 0 bases, with 7 bases spanning the gap. Germline-derived CDR1 and CDR2 are MGHRA and YSYEKL. The CDR3 loop spans 15 amino acids. CDR3 sequence: CASSQGLYSNQPQHF. CDR3 DNA sequence: TGCGCCAGCAGCCAAGGACTTTATAGCAATCAGCCCCAGCATTTT.

This rearrangement joins TRBV11-3 to TRBJ1-1; 10 bases fit TRBD1. Germline CDR1 SGHNT, CDR2 YENEEA. The CDR3 runs to 18 residues. V gave up 0 bases and J gave up 4 bases; unmatched junction bases: 11. CDR3 nucleotides: TGTGCCAGCAGCTTAGATCGGACAGGGGGAAACCTGATCACTGAAGCTTTCTTT. Encoded protein: CASSLDRTGGNLITEAFF. The complete variable domain, with remaining parts taken from reference TRBV11-3 and TRBJ1-1, reads EAGVVQSPRYKIIEKKQPVAFWCNPISGHNTLYWYLQNLGQGPELLIRYENEEAVDDSQLPKDRFSAERLKGVDSTLKIQPAELGDSAVYLCASSLDRTGGNLITEAFFGQGTRLTVV.

This chain links TRBV7-9 with TRBJ2-1; TRBD2 agrees at 13 bases. From germline, CDR1 is SEHNR and CDR2 FQNEAQ (reference sequence). V lost 1 base to trimming and J lost 5 bases; unmatched junction nucleotides: 2. This CDR3 is built from 16 residues. CDR3 amino acids: CASSLVLAGGHNEQFF. The CDR3 DNA reads TGTGCCAGCAGCTTAGTACTAGCGGGAGGGCACAATGAGCAGTTCTTC. Based on the CDR3 plus reference TRBV7-9 and TRBJ2-1, the full variable domain is DTGVSQNPRHKITKRGQNVTFRCDPISEHNRLYWYRQTLGQGPEFLTYFQNEAQLEKSRLLSDRFSAERPKGSFSTLEIQRTEQGDSAMYLCASSLVLAGGHNEQFFGPGTRLTVL.

The rearrangement joins TRBV29-1 to TRBJ2-7; 8 bases agree with TRBD1. The CDR3 has 12 residues. The V segment lost 6 bases and the J segment 3 bases; nucleotides outside the gene matches: 4. Germline V lookup: CDR1 SQVTM, CDR2 ANQGSEA. The CDR3 coding sequence is TGCAGCGTAGAGACAGGGGACTACGAGCAGTACTTC. This translates into CSVETGDYEQYF.

This sequence joins TRBV5-5 and TRBJ1-1; D remains unclear. This CDR3 spans 12 amino acids. Trimming cost V 2 bases and J 5 bases, with 7 bases left between them. CDR1 SGHKS and CDR2 YYEKEE come from the germline V gene (reference sequence). The CDR3 DNA reads TGTGCCAGCAGCTTTCCGGGAACTGAAGCTTTCTTT. Protein product: CASSFPGTEAFF. Variable domain in full (rest from reference TRBV5-5 and TRBJ1-1): DAGVTQSPTHLIKTRGQQVTLRCSPISGHKSVSWYQQVLGQGPQFIFQYYEKEERGRGNFPDRFSARQFPNYSSELNVNALLLGDSALYLCASSFPGTEAFFGQGTRLTVV.

The chain joins TRBV6-5 to TRBJ2-5; D gene unclear. Deletions cut 6 bases from V and 7 bases from J, with 15 bases between. Germline V lookup: CDR1 MNHEY, CDR2 SVGAGI. CDR3 length: 13 amino acids. CDR3 protein: CASSPPMLGTQYF. CDR3 coding DNA: TGTGCCAGCAGCCCTCCTATGTTAGGGACCCAGTACTTC.

The chain combines TRBV4-2 with TRBJ2-7; 11 bases line up with TRBD2. The ends lost 3 bases at V and 3 bases at J; junction bases unmatched: 7. The CDR3 has 16 amino acids. CDR1 is LGHNA and CDR2 is YNFKEQ in the germline V gene. The CDR3 nucleotides read TGTGCCAGCAGCCAGGCTCTAGCGGGAGGTCTCTACGAGCAGTACTTC. This codes for CASSQALAGGLYEQYF.

V usage is TRBV19 and J usage is TRBJ1-2; 11 nucleotides agree with TRBD1. Trimming removed 3 bases from V and 7 bases from J; junction bases left unmatched: 4. Germline V CDR1 and CDR2: LNHDA, SQIVND (reference sequence). There are 14 residues in the CDR3. CDR3: CASSIGTGGSGYTF. The CDR3 region has the DNA TGTGCCAGTAGTATTGGGACAGGGGGGAGTGGCTACACCTTC.

V and J are TRBV7-3 and TRBJ2-1; no clear D. Germline V CDR1 and CDR2: SGHTA, FQGTGA. With 0 bases removed from V and 0 bases from J, the gap between germline ends came to 12 bases. The CDR3 is made up of 17 amino acids. CDR3 sequence: CASSLTVAASSYNEQFF. CDR3 DNA sequence: TGTGCCAGCAGCTTAACGGTTGCGGCGAGCTCCTACAATGAGCAGTTCTTC.